The sequence of this T cell receptor (beta chain) was determined in a study of cytomegalovirus exposure and HLA in healthy donors. The primer mix had 60 Vbeta and 13 Jbeta primers. Methods used by the authors: In a later analysis, of some 80 million unique beta chains, about 12 million appeared in at least two donors. Assay used: immunoSEQ multiplex PCR; TCRdb lists only in-frame clones, some missing. Clone size and V and J calls were adopted from that table, with D and trimming inferred from the DNA. Of fewer than 140,000 clones listed, over 75% are singletons. The length of the CDR3 is 16 residues. Trimming removed 4 bases from V and 5 bases from J; junction bases left unmatched: 14. Germline V gene sequence: CDR1 SGHAT, CDR2 FQNNGV.

The TCR sequence derives from a man aged 55 to 69 in good health and CMV-seronegative. The chain recombines TRBV11-2 with TRBJ2-7, with TRBD1 matching over 7 bases. The source material was PBMCs. CDR3 sequence reads: CASSSIRGRNSHEQYF. CDR3 DNA: TGTGCCAGCAGCTCAATAAGGGGGCGGAATAGCCACGAGCAGTACTTC.